This record looks at one TCR beta chain sequence and its context. The target antigen is unknown. Time point indicated: baseline, week 1 (first vaccination visit). Treatment indicated: pre-vaccination baseline after standard-of-care therapy. The astrocytomas were IDH1-mutant, ATRX-negative, and WHO grade 3 or 4. The record originates from a study of a mutant IDH1 vaccine in newly diagnosed glioma. The wider study: Averaging roughly 40 years of age, treated patients were about 62% male and approximately 38% female. Before enrollment, patients got radiotherapy alone, temozolomide alone, or mostly the combination.

Looked up from germline, CDR1 is MNHNS and CDR2 is SASEGT. The CDR3 covers 10 residues. V was cut by 9 bases and J by 9 bases, with 11 bases left in between. Study-level points and caveats: More than 80% of patients showed vaccine-induced immune responses across multiple MHC alleles.

TCRdb's table, derived via immunoSEQ multiplex PCR, lists solely in-frame clones and lacks some. In the table there are 85,000 to 100,000 clones, around 77% of which are singletons. Sample: PBMCs, taken from a glioma patient treated with radiotherapy, temozolomide or both. The TCR comes from a middle-aged man with glioma. The genes are TRBV6-1 and TRBJ1-2; D is uncertain. CDR3 in amino acids: CARNRERYTF. CDR3 sequence (DNA): TGTGCCAGGAACCGGGAGCGCTACACCTTC.